The rows below give T cell receptor beta chains drawn from one sample of a study of CD4 and CD8 cells across lung adenocarcinoma regions. TCRdb re-derived calls from the PCR reads in MiXCR, one entry per CDR3 protein. The sample has 20,000 to 25,000 distinct CDR3 sequences; about 54% are singletons. Sequencing was done on a sample of CD8+ T cells from the center of a lung tumor. The receptors shown here come from a female donor with lung adenocarcinoma. The CD4 and CD8 labels of this study may be unreliable. Both conserved end residues are part of each CDR3. The D gene is left open where the match is weak. Clone size is not always given. Where it is, it says once, few, many or a class for expanded clones.

TRBV19,TRBJ2-2,-,-,CASSIGVGGTGELFF,TGTGCCAGTAGTATAGGGGTGGGAGGAACCGGGGAGCTGTTTTTT
TRBV10-2,TRBJ2-6,large,TRBD1,CASSPAQGAGANVLTF,TGCGCCAGCAGCCCCGCGCAGGGGGCTGGGGCCAACGTCCTGACTTTC
TRBV6-5,TRBJ2-4,-,TRBD1,CASGYTGTDLGQYF,TGTGCCAGCGGTTACACCGGGACAGATCTTGGTCAGTACTTC
TRBV6-1,TRBJ2-4,-,-,CARGLRAKDIQYF,TGTGCCAGGGGGCTGAGAGCCAAAGACATTCAGTACTTC
TRBV6-1,TRBJ2-7,once,-,CASSEAGWDSYYEQYF,TGTGCCAGCAGTGAAGCTGGATGGGACTCTTACTACGAGCAGTACTTC
TRBV6-1,TRBJ2-1,-,TRBD2,CASSRTSGPYNEQFF,TGTGCCAGCAGTCGAACTAGCGGACCCTACAATGAGCAGTTCTTC
TRBV6-1,TRBJ2-4,-,-,CASGGEGGRAKNIQYF,TGTGCCAGCGGGGGCGAAGGGGGGCGAGCCAAAAACATTCAGTACTTC
TRBV10-1,TRBJ2-3,-,-,CASSEREEETQYF,TGCGCCAGCAGTGAAAGGGAGGAAGAGACGCAGTACTTT
TRBV28,TRBJ2-1,few,-,CASGKGAVNEQFF,TGTGCCAGTGGGAAAGGGGCCGTCAATGAGCAGTTCTTC
TRBV6-1,TRBJ2-7,few,-,CASSVKGSYEQYF,TGTGCCAGCAGTGTAAAGGGTTCCTACGAGCAGTACTTC
TRBV20-1,TRBJ2-7,-,-,CSARQAVYEQYF,TGCAGTGCCAGACAGGCCGTTTACGAGCAGTACTTC
TRBV10-3,TRBJ2-1,medium-sized,-,CAISPGTSTDEQFF,TGTGCCATCAGTCCCGGGACATCCACCGATGAGCAGTTCTTC
TRBV6-1,TRBJ2-3,-,TRBD1,CASSHPLQGVSTGTQYF,TGTGCCAGCAGTCATCCCCTCCAGGGGGTGAGCACAGGTACGCAGTATTTT
TRBV6-5,TRBJ2-1,few,-,CASSYGGPLGYFNEQFF,TGTGCCAGCAGTTACGGGGGCCCGTTAGGATATTTCAATGAGCAGTTCTTC
TRBV5-4,TRBJ1-2,-,-,CASSPRGLAYGYTF,TGTGCCAGCAGTCCTCGAGGGCTTGCCTATGGCTACACCTTC
TRBV6-5,TRBJ2-2,many,-,CASSYRVKGTGELFF,TGTGCCAGCAGTTACCGGGTGAAAGGGACCGGGGAGCTGTTTTTT
TRBV3-1,TRBJ1-1,few,-,CASSPSDRLNTEAFF,TGTGCCAGCAGCCCCTCCGACAGATTGAACACTGAAGCTTTCTTT
TRBV20-1,TRBJ1-5,once,-,CSARGEQPQHF,TGCAGTGCTAGAGGGGAACAGCCCCAGCATTTT
TRBV6-5,TRBJ2-3,-,TRBD2,CASSYSGRSTDTQYF,TGTGCCAGCAGCTACAGCGGGAGGAGCACAGATACGCAGTATTTT
TRBV25-1,TRBJ2-1,-,-,CASSETELWNEQFF,TGTGCCAGCAGTGAAACGGAGCTATGGAATGAGCAGTTCTTC
TRBV6-1,TRBJ1-4,-,-,CASSDREKSEKLFF,TGTGCCAGCAGTGACAGGGAAAAAAGTGAAAAACTGTTTTTT
TRBV27,TRBJ2-3,few,-,CATSTRTSRTDTQYF,TGTGCCACCTCTACACGGACCTCTCGCACAGATACGCAGTATTTT
TRBV24-1,TRBJ2-1,-,-,CATSDSTIYNEQFF,TGTGCCACCAGTGATTCCACCATCTACAATGAGCAGTTCTTC
TRBV10-1,TRBJ2-4,-,-,CGGTGERDKNTQYF,TGCGGCGGCACGGGAGAGCGAGACAAAAACACGCAGTACTTC
TRBV6-5,TRBJ2-3,few,TRBD2,CASSYTKLAGGQDTQYF,TGTGCCAGCAGTTACACCAAACTAGCGGGAGGGCAGGATACGCAGTATTTT
TRBV27,TRBJ2-5,-,TRBD2,CASSPTSTSGQETQYF,TGTGCCAGCAGTCCGACTTCGACTAGCGGCCAAGAGACCCAGTACTTC
TRBV6-1,TRBJ2-1,once,-,CASSLVGNEQFF,TGTGCCAGCAGTCTCGTGGGCAATGAGCAGTTCTTC
TRBV6-1,TRBJ1-2,-,-,CASSDYGYTF,TGTGCCAGCAGTGACTATGGCTACACCTTC
TRBV29-1,TRBJ2-1,few,-,CSVEPPGGAQFF,TGCAGCGTTGAACCCCCCGGTGGGGCGCAGTTCTTC
TRBV27,TRBJ2-7,medium-sized,-,CASSLVFGSYEQYF,TGTGCCAGCAGTTTAGTATTCGGCTCCTACGAGCAGTACTTC
TRBV27,TRBJ2-1,many,TRBD2,CASRPSGSSYNEQFF,TGTGCCAGCAGACCTAGCGGGAGCTCCTACAATGAGCAGTTCTTC
TRBV4-1,TRBJ2-1,-,-,CASSQVGDRWLFF,TGCGCCAGCAGCCAAGTGGGAGACAGGTGGCTGTTCTTC
TRBV6-1,TRBJ2-3,-,TRBD1,CARGQDGTDTQYF,TGTGCCAGGGGACAGGATGGGACAGATACGCAGTATTTT
TRBV19,TRBJ2-4,-,-,CASATRVDGKNIQYF,TGTGCCAGCGCGACCAGGGTCGACGGCAAAAACATTCAGTACTTC
TRBV14,TRBJ2-5,-,-,CASSQDRNTQYF,TGTGCCAGCAGCCAAGATCGCAACACCCAGTACTTC
TRBV5-1,TRBJ2-1,-,TRBD2,CASSLTSGSNSYNEQFF,TGCGCCAGCAGCTTGACTAGCGGGAGTAACTCCTACAATGAGCAGTTCTTC
TRBV10-2,TRBJ2-2,medium-sized,-,CASAEDGLWDTGELFF,TGCGCCAGCGCAGAGGACGGACTTTGGGACACCGGGGAGCTGTTTTTT
TRBV24-1,TRBJ2-1,-,-,CATSDLPSGSSPYNEQFF,TGTGCCACCAGTGATTTGCCTTCCGGATCTTCCCCTTACAATGAGCAGTTCTTC
TRBV25-1,TRBJ2-3,once,-,CASSLGGDTQYF,TGTGCCAGCAGCCTAGGGGGAGATACGCAGTATTTT
TRBV10-3,TRBJ2-5,-,-,CAIGEGAGGEETQYF,TGTGCCATCGGTGAGGGGGCGGGAGGCGAAGAGACCCAGTACTTC
TRBV7-2,TRBJ2-1,many,-,CASSPTTSGEQFF,TGTGCCAGCAGCCCTACTACCAGCGGGGAGCAGTTCTTC
TRBV6-1,TRBJ2-1,-,TRBD1,CASSLPSGTGLNEQFF,TGTGCCAGCAGTCTTCCTTCCGGGACAGGGCTAAATGAGCAGTTCTTC
TRBV27,TRBJ2-7,large,TRBD2,CASSVTGTSGIYEQYF,TGTGCCAGCAGTGTCACCGGGACTAGCGGAATCTACGAGCAGTACTTC
TRBV7-9,TRBJ1-1,-,-,CASSLGAVTEAFF,TGTGCCAGCAGCTTAGGGGCAGTCACTGAAGCTTTCTTT
TRBV7-6,TRBJ2-1,-,-,CASSLGQKGNEQFF,TGTGCCAGCAGCTTAGGGCAGAAAGGGAATGAGCAGTTCTTC
TRBV3-1,TRBJ2-5,once,-,CASSQFAGTQYF,TGTGCCAGCAGCCAATTTGCAGGGACCCAGTACTTC
TRBV6-1,TRBJ2-6,medium-sized,TRBD1,CASTTGGLTYSGANVLTF,TGTGCCAGCACTACAGGGGGTCTGACCTACTCTGGGGCCAACGTCCTGACTTTC
TRBV4-1,TRBJ2-2,-,-,CASSQDFPASGELFF,TGCGCCAGCAGCCAAGATTTCCCCGCGTCCGGGGAGCTGTTTTTT
TRBV7-2,TRBJ2-5,medium-sized,-,CASSLFDQDQETQYF,TGTGCCAGCAGCTTATTTGACCAGGACCAAGAGACCCAGTACTTC
TRBV6-5,TRBJ1-3,-,TRBD1,CASSYDRAGNTIYF,TGTGCCAGCAGTTACGACAGGGCTGGAAACACCATATATTTT
TRBV20-1,TRBJ2-5,-,-,CSAGVGGRGPETQYF,TGCAGTGCGGGGGTGGGGGGCCGTGGCCCAGAGACCCAGTATTTC
TRBV27,TRBJ2-4,-,-,CASRRHGRCDKEIQYF,TGTGCCAGCAGGAGGCACGGACGCTGTGACAAAGAGATCCAGTACTTC
TRBV27,TRBJ2-2,-,-,CASSLSNWEQDRGAVF,TGTGCCAGCAGTTTATCGAATTGGGAGCAGGACCGGGGAGCTGTTTTT
TRBV5-1,TRBJ2-4,-,-,CASSLEGGATDIQYF,TGCGCCAGCAGCTTGGAGGGGGGGGCCACAGACATTCAGTACTTC
TRBV6-1,TRBJ2-4,-,TRBD1,CGGSTGGRDQDTQYF,TGTGGCGGCAGCACAGGGGGCCGGGACCAAGACACTCAGTACTTC
TRBV6-1,TRBJ1-2,medium-sized,-,CASSALFGYGYTF,TGTGCCAGCAGTGCGCTTTTCGGTTATGGCTACACCTTC
TRBV27,TRBJ2-3,few,-,CGSRPQDTQYF,TGTGGCAGCCGTCCCCAAGATACGCAGTATTTT
TRBV27,TRBJ2-1,few,-,CASSSSRSSYNEQFF,TGTGCCAGCAGTTCGAGTAGAAGCTCCTACAATGAGCAGTTCTTC
TRBV6-5,TRBJ2-1,-,TRBD1,CASRITGQGNNEQFF,TGTGCCAGCAGAATCACGGGACAGGGGAACAATGAGCAGTTCTTC
TRBV10-1,TRBJ2-7,-,-,CASTGRQAKNTQYF,TGCGCCAGCACGGGGAGGCAAGCCAAAAATACGCAGTACTTC